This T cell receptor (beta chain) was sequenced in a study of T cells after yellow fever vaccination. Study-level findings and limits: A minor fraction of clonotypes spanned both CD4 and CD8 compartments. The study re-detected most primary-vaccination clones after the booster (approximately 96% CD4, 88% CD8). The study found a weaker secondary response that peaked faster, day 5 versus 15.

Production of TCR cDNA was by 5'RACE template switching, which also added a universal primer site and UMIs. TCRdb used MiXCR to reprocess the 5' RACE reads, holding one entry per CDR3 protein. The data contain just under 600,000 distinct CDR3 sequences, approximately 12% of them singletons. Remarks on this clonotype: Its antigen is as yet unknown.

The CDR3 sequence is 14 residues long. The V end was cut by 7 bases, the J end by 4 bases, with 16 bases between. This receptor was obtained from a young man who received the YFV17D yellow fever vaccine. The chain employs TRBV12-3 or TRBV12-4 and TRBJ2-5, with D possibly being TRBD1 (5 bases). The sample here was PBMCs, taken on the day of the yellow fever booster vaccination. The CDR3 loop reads CASTPRVRAETQYF. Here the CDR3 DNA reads TGTGCCAGCACCCCTCGGGTCAGGGCAGAGACCCAGTACTTC.